This TCR beta chain appears in the sequencing data of a study of cytomegalovirus exposure and HLA in healthy donors. The study ran its PCR with 60 Vbeta and 13 Jbeta primers. Method: immunoSEQ multiplex PCR; TCRdb's copy keeps in-frame clones and lacks some. Of tens of thousands of clones listed, approximately 65% are singletons. Regarding this clone: Its target is not known.

Donors were nominally healthy when sampled, though unrecorded immune exposures were likely. The J segment lost 6 bases and the V segment lost 5 bases, leaving 7 bases of the junction unmatched. CDR3 length: 14 amino acids. Germline V gene data show CDR1 as LGHNT and CDR2 as FRNRAP. Whole-study findings and limits: Earlier analysis found most TCR beta V segments productive about 90% or about 30% of the time. In a later analysis, CMV-associated beta chains were mostly HLA-associated, it appeared.

The sequence derives from a man aged 25-40 years in good health and CMV-seronegative. Sample: PBMCs. The chain couples TRBV12-5 to TRBJ2-3; 8 bases align to TRBD2. CDR3: CASGEGTRTDTQYF. The CDR3 DNA sequence: TGTGCTAGTGGTGAGGGGACTAGGACGGATACGCAGTATTTT.